The following is a T cell receptor (beta chain) sequence with its context. Its antigen remains unidentified. People whose metastatic non-small-cell lung cancer was chemo-refractory got focal radiation along with CTLA-4 blockade by ipilimumab. This entry comes from a study of radiotherapy plus CTLA-4 blockade in lung cancer. Across the whole study: Objective responses emerged in over 15% of patients, and roughly 30% attained disease control. The study's findings and limits: In blood, tumor-derived TCR clones expanded after radiotherapy plus ipilimumab.

V was clipped by 3 bases and J by 2 bases, with 9 bases between them. The CDR3 covers 14 residues. Germline V gene lookup returns CDR1 SGHKS and CDR2 YYEKEE (reference sequence). Method: immunoSEQ multiplex PCR; TCRdb's copy keeps in-frame clones and lacks some. The data hold more than 90,000 clones, with around 88% observed a single time. This specimen consisted of peripheral blood, obtained from a patient treated with radiotherapy plus ipilimumab. The rearrangement joins TRBV5-5 to TRBJ1-3; maybe TRBD1 (5 bases). This TCR was recovered from a human donor with non-small cell lung cancer that progressed on radiotherapy plus ipilimumab. The CDR3 coding sequence is TGTGCCAGCAGCTCCCAGGGTACTGGAAACACCATATATTTT. This translates into CASSSQGTGNTIYF.